This T cell receptor (beta chain) was sequenced for a study of T-cell memory formation after mild COVID-19. Ten or more counts support this clonotype. TCRdb reprocessed the 5' RACE reads via MiXCR and lists one record per CDR3 protein. Among under 600,000 distinct CDR3 sequences listed, 20% to 25% were seen once. This CDR3 comprises 14 residues. Trimming removed 4 bases at V and 4 bases at J, with 14 bases between. Germline CDR1 SGHRS, CDR2 YFSETQ. What was sequenced was PBMCs or a T cell subset sorted from them (not recorded which). This receptor was taken from an adult woman who had mild COVID-19 (a few samples of this study predate the infection). Cell type and time point are not known. The chain has TRBV5-1 and TRBJ1-2; D is unresolved. The CDR3 DNA reads TGCGCCAGCAGCCCGCCCGGGCAGGCCTATGGCTACACCTTC. This encodes CASSPPGQAYGYTF.